This is a list of T cell receptor beta chains from one sample in a study of identical twins. From the 5' RACE reads, TCRdb called clonotypes with MiXCR, one entry per CDR3 protein. The table shows about 340,000 distinct CDR3 sequences, with around 12% occurring only once. The same data also went into a second study, on yellow fever vaccine responses in identical twins.

The sample comprised CD8+ T cells sorted from blood. Source of these receptors: a young woman in good health. Each CDR3 is given with its conserved first and last residue. The D gene is left open where the match is weak. Size values are once, few and many counts, or a class for expanded clones, and some rows have none.

D: NA
J: TRBJ2-2
size: NA
V: TRBV6-5
DNA: TGTGCCAGCAGTTACTCGAGGTACAGGGATAACACCGGGGAGCTGTTTTTT
CDR3: CASSYSRYRDNTGELFF

D: NA
J: TRBJ1-1
size: NA
V: TRBV6-1
DNA: TGTGCCAGCAGCTCGGGACCGTGGGACACTGAAGCTTTCTTT
CDR3: CASSSGPWDTEAFF

D: NA
J: TRBJ2-3
size: few
V: TRBV7-3
DNA: TGTGCCAGCAGCCTCGGAAAGGGGGCAGATACGCAGTATTTT
CDR3: CASSLGKGADTQYF

D: TRBD2
J: TRBJ2-5
size: few
V: TRBV10-2
DNA: TGCGCCAGCAGTGCTAGCGGGGGGGCCAGAGAGACCCAGTACTTC
CDR3: CASSASGGARETQYF

D: TRBD2
J: TRBJ2-1
size: NA
V: TRBV20-1
DNA: TGCAGTGCTAGAGATGAAGGCGGGAGAGTCTCCTACAATGAGCAGTTCTTC
CDR3: CSARDEGGRVSYNEQFF

D: NA
J: TRBJ2-3
size: many
V: TRBV28
DNA: TGTGCCAGCAGTTGGGGGGTGACTGCCCCTACCCATTTT
CDR3: CASSWGVTAPTHF

D: NA
J: TRBJ2-5
size: few
V: TRBV24-1
DNA: TGTGCCACCAGTGTCACACAGCAAGAGACCCAGTACTTC
CDR3: CATSVTQQETQYF

D: NA
J: TRBJ2-1
size: few
V: TRBV4-1
DNA: TGCGCCAGCAGCCAAGGGAGGGGGGGGGCCAATGAGCAGTTCTTC
CDR3: CASSQGRGGANEQFF

D: NA
J: TRBJ1-2
size: few
V: TRBV5-1
DNA: TGCGCCAGCAGCCTACGAGGGGGATATGGCTACACCTTC
CDR3: CASSLRGGYGYTF

D: NA
J: TRBJ2-1
size: NA
V: TRBV7-9
DNA: TGTGCCAGCAGCTCCCCTGACAGGCCCTGGTACAATGAGCAGTTCTTC
CDR3: CASSSPDRPWYNEQFF

D: TRBD1
J: TRBJ2-1
size: NA
V: TRBV10-3
DNA: TGTGCCATCAGAGAACCGGGACAGGGAGGCCTAGCCAACAATGAGCAGTTCTTC
CDR3: CAIREPGQGGLANNEQFF

D: NA
J: TRBJ2-1
size: few
V: TRBV7-6
DNA: TGTGCCAGCAGCCAAATCCGGGCCCCAGGTCAGTTCTTC
CDR3: CASSQIRAPGQFF

D: NA
J: TRBJ2-1
size: NA
V: TRBV2
DNA: TGTGCCAGCAGTGAGGTCGGGCGGGAGCAGTTCTTC
CDR3: CASSEVGREQFF

D: NA
J: TRBJ2-2
size: few
V: TRBV6-5
DNA: TGTGCCAGCAGTTACTTTCAGGGGACGGGGGAGCTGTTTTTT
CDR3: CASSYFQGTGELFF

D: TRBD2
J: TRBJ2-1
size: few
V: TRBV5-6
DNA: TGTGCCAGCAGCTTGGCGGCGGGGGGGCCGTGGAATGAGCAGTTCTTC
CDR3: CASSLAAGGPWNEQFF

D: NA
J: TRBJ2-1
size: few
V: TRBV20-1
DNA: TGCAGTGCTAGAGAGGACTGGGAGCAGTTCTTC
CDR3: CSAREDWEQFF

D: TRBD1
J: TRBJ2-1
size: few
V: TRBV3-1
DNA: TGTGCCAGCAGCCGAACCCGGGACAGAAAAAGAAGGAGCTCCTACAATGAGCAGTTCTTC
CDR3: CASSRTRDRKRRSSYNEQFF

D: NA
J: TRBJ2-5
size: few
V: TRBV11-2
DNA: TGTGCCAGCAGCTCCGGGTCCATGTGCTTC
CDR3: CASSSGSMCF

D: NA
J: TRBJ1-2
size: few
V: TRBV27
DNA: TGTGCCAGCAGTTTATGGGCAGGACCCAACTATGGCTACACCTTC
CDR3: CASSLWAGPNYGYTF

D: TRBD1
J: TRBJ1-6
size: few
V: TRBV20-1
DNA: TGCAGTGCTAGAGATCGGGACAGGGGGTCGAGATCACCCCTCCACTTT
CDR3: CSARDRDRGSRSPLHF

D: NA
J: TRBJ2-1
size: NA
V: TRBV5-6
DNA: TGTGCCAGCAGCTTGTCTCAGTGGGTATACAATGAGCAGTTCTTC
CDR3: CASSLSQWVYNEQFF

D: NA
J: TRBJ2-2
size: few
V: TRBV12-3/TRBV12-4
DNA: TGTGCCAGCAGTTTGTTCAGGGGGGGAGGGGAGCTGTTTTTT
CDR3: CASSLFRGGGELFF

D: NA
J: TRBJ1-2
size: NA
V: TRBV9
DNA: TGTGCCAGCAGCGACAAGGGGGACCCCTATGGCTACACCTTC
CDR3: CASSDKGDPYGYTF

D: NA
J: TRBJ2-1
size: few
V: TRBV5-1
DNA: TGCGCCAGCAGCCCTGGGGACCATGCCAAAAATGAGCAGTTCTTC
CDR3: CASSPGDHAKNEQFF

D: NA
J: TRBJ2-1
size: NA
V: TRBV2
DNA: TGTGCCAGCAGTGAATGGACCAGGGAGGTTGTAGTCAAACGTGAATACAATGAGCAGTTCTTC
CDR3: CASSEWTREVVVKREYNEQFF

D: NA
J: TRBJ2-7
size: NA
V: TRBV10-3
DNA: TGTGCCATCAGTGATATGGACAGCAAGTACTTC
CDR3: CAISDMDSKYF

D: TRBD2
J: TRBJ2-1
size: many
V: TRBV29-1
DNA: TGCAGCGGACTACCGGGACTAGGGAGGGATGAGCAGTTCTTC
CDR3: CSGLPGLGRDEQFF

D: NA
J: TRBJ2-3
size: many
V: TRBV29-1
DNA: TGCAGCGTGATGACAGGCACAGATACGCAGTATTTT
CDR3: CSVMTGTDTQYF

D: NA
J: TRBJ2-1
size: few
V: TRBV6-1
DNA: TGTGCCAGCAGCCACCCCTGGCCGGGTTCCCCAATAAATGAGCAGTTCTTC
CDR3: CASSHPWPGSPINEQFF

D: TRBD2
J: TRBJ2-7
size: NA
V: TRBV7-8
DNA: TGTGCCAGCAGCCCCCCCGCGGGAGGGGGTGGGGAGCAGTACTTC
CDR3: CASSPPAGGGGEQYF

D: NA
J: TRBJ1-1
size: few
V: TRBV6-5
DNA: TGTGCCAGCAGTTACCCGCCGACGGGTGACATGGCTGAAGCTTTCTTT
CDR3: CASSYPPTGDMAEAFF

D: NA
J: TRBJ2-1
size: NA
V: TRBV20-1
DNA: TGCTGTGCTAGAGATTACTGGGACGCCAACAATGAGCAGTTCTTC
CDR3: CCARDYWDANNEQFF

D: TRBD2
J: TRBJ2-1
size: many
V: TRBV6-5
DNA: TGTGCCAGCAGTTTTAAGGCGGGAGGGCCCGATGAGCAGTTCTTC
CDR3: CASSFKAGGPDEQFF

D: TRBD2
J: TRBJ2-7
size: few
V: TRBV19
DNA: TGTGCCAGTAGTCAAGGACTAGCGATCACTTACGAGCAGTACTTC
CDR3: CASSQGLAITYEQYF

D: TRBD2
J: TRBJ2-7
size: NA
V: TRBV6-5
DNA: TGTGCCAGCAGTTCTTCCGGGACTAGCGCCTACGAGCAGTACTTC
CDR3: CASSSSGTSAYEQYF

D: NA
J: TRBJ2-5
size: few
V: TRBV2
DNA: TGTGCCAGCAGTGATAGGGCCCTATTGGGTCAAGAGACCCAGTACTTC
CDR3: CASSDRALLGQETQYF

D: NA
J: TRBJ2-5
size: once
V: TRBV11-2
DNA: TGTGCCAGCAGCCGCACGCGGGACTTGGTCCCTCCTTGGGAGACCCAGTACTTC
CDR3: CASSRTRDLVPPWETQYF

D: NA
J: TRBJ2-7
size: few
V: TRBV28
DNA: TGTGCCAGCAGTTTGGGAAAGGGGTACGAGCAGTACTTC
CDR3: CASSLGKGYEQYF

D: TRBD1
J: TRBJ2-1
size: NA
V: TRBV14
DNA: TGTGCCAGCAGCCAAAATGACAGGGTTCACAATGAGCAGTTCTTC
CDR3: CASSQNDRVHNEQFF

D: TRBD1
J: TRBJ1-5
size: many
V: TRBV28
DNA: TGTGCCAGCAGCCGGACAGGAAGCAATCAGCCCCAGCATTTT
CDR3: CASSRTGSNQPQHF

D: TRBD2
J: TRBJ2-5
size: few
V: TRBV7-2
DNA: TGTGCCAGCAGCTTAAGAGCGGGGCTACCCCCAGAGACCCAGTACTTC
CDR3: CASSLRAGLPPETQYF

D: TRBD2
J: TRBJ2-1
size: few
V: TRBV6-2/TRBV6-3
DNA: TGTGCCAGCAGTTACGGTATATTGGCGGGAGGGCGGAGCAATGAGCAGTTCTTC
CDR3: CASSYGILAGGRSNEQFF

D: TRBD1
J: TRBJ2-6
size: NA
V: TRBV20-1
DNA: TGCAGTGCCCCGGGACAGAACTCTGGGGCCAACGTCCTGACTTTC
CDR3: CSAPGQNSGANVLTF

D: NA
J: TRBJ1-1
size: few
V: TRBV14
DNA: TGTGCCAGCAGCCACTTCGAAGACGCACTGGGGAAAGCTTTCTTT
CDR3: CASSHFEDALGKAFF

D: TRBD2
J: TRBJ2-3
size: many
V: TRBV12-3/TRBV12-4
DNA: TGTGCCAGCAGTTTCCTCGGGCCAGGACTAGCGGGAGGGCTCACAGATACGCAGTATTTT
CDR3: CASSFLGPGLAGGLTDTQYF

D: TRBD2
J: TRBJ2-1
size: NA
V: TRBV11-2
DNA: TGTGCCAGCAGCCCACTAGCGGGGGCCTTCAATGAGCAGTTCTTC
CDR3: CASSPLAGAFNEQFF

D: NA
J: TRBJ2-1
size: NA
V: TRBV24-1
DNA: TGTGCCACCGAACACGGTGGAAGCTCCTACAATGAGCAGTTCTTC
CDR3: CATEHGGSSYNEQFF

D: NA
J: TRBJ2-7
size: NA
V: TRBV29-1
DNA: TGCAGCGTTCTCCGGAACCCCTACGAGCAGTACTTC
CDR3: CSVLRNPYEQYF

D: NA
J: TRBJ2-7
size: many
V: TRBV7-9
DNA: TGTGCCAGCAGCCCTCCCATTGGAGTGGGGGCGCTTTACGAGCAGTACTTC
CDR3: CASSPPIGVGALYEQYF

D: TRBD1
J: TRBJ2-1
size: NA
V: TRBV27
DNA: TGTGCCAGCAGTTTAAGACAGGGGGCTGAGTTCTTC
CDR3: CASSLRQGAEFF

D: NA
J: TRBJ2-3
size: many
V: TRBV28
DNA: TGTGCCAGCACCGAAGAGGGTAGGACCACAGATACGCAGTATTTT
CDR3: CASTEEGRTTDTQYF

D: NA
J: TRBJ1-1
size: once
V: TRBV9
DNA: TGTGCCAGCAGCGTAGGGGGGGGGCACGCCTCTGAAGCTTTCTTT
CDR3: CASSVGGGHASEAFF

D: NA
J: TRBJ2-3
size: few
V: TRBV27
DNA: TGTGCCAGCTGTGGCGGCTACACAGATACGCAGTATTTT
CDR3: CASCGGYTDTQYF

D: TRBD1
J: TRBJ2-3
size: many
V: TRBV2
DNA: TGTGCCAGCGACGAGAGGACAGGCGGCACAGATACGCAGTATTTT
CDR3: CASDERTGGTDTQYF

D: NA
J: TRBJ2-7
size: few
V: TRBV9
DNA: TGTGCCAGCAGCACGGGGGAGAGCTCCTACGAGCAGTACTTC
CDR3: CASSTGESSYEQYF

D: TRBD1
J: TRBJ2-5
size: few
V: TRBV12-5
DNA: TGTGCTAGTGGCCGGACAGGGAACCAAGAGACCCAGTACTTC
CDR3: CASGRTGNQETQYF